These 18 T cell receptor beta chains came from one sample sequenced in a study of T cells in tuberculosis. The assay was immunoSEQ multiplex PCR, and TCRdb's table has in-frame clones only and misses some. The profile shows tens of thousands of clones, 90% to 95% of them singletons. The material sequenced was PBMCs. All receptors derive from a donor between 10 and 35 years old with latent tuberculosis or without tuberculosis infection.

V usage is TRBV7-3 and J usage is TRBJ2-3, with TRBD2 matching 9 bases. The CDR3 is made up of 15 amino acids. The germline gives CDR1 SGHTA, CDR2 FQGTGA. V was clipped by 2 bases and J by 1 base; unmatched bases: 1. The CDR3 DNA reads as TGTGCCAGCAGCTTAGCGGGGGGGCGCACAGATACGCAGTATTTT. This encodes CASSLAGGRTDTQYF.

The chain joins TRBV2 to TRBJ2-7; TRBD2 might be the D (5 bases). The CDR3 length is 12 residues. Per the germline V gene, CDR1 is SNHLY and CDR2 is FYNNEI. The V end was cut by 9 bases, the J end by 4 bases, with 13 bases between. The CDR3 DNA reads as TGTGCCAGGGACCGGGGTGGATACGAGCAGTACTTC. Translation gives CARDRGGYEQYF.

The V gene is TRBV6-5, the J gene TRBJ1-1; no firm D call. The ends were cut back, 0 bases at V and 0 bases at J, with 11 bases in the middle. The CDR3 sequence is 16 residues long. The germline CDR1 and CDR2 sequences are MNHEY and SVGAGI. DNA for the CDR3: TGTGCCAGCAGTTACTCGAGTTTAAGCGTGAACACTGAAGCTTTCTTT. This codes for CASSYSSLSVNTEAFF.

The rearrangement uses TRBV19 and TRBJ1-1, with a tentative D call TRBD1 (6 bases). The V end was cut by 1 base, the J end by 10 bases, with 7 bases between. The CDR3 contains 11 residues. Germline loops: CDR1 LNHDA, CDR2 SQIVND (reference sequence). CDR3 protein: CASSIGTAAFF. The CDR3 DNA reads as TGTGCCAGTAGTATAGGGACAGCAGCTTTCTTT.

The V and J genes are TRBV6-5 and TRBJ1-6, with 8 bases identical to TRBD1. The CDR3 consists of 16 residues. V was clipped by 0 bases and J by 10 bases; unmatched bases: 8. CDR1 is MNHEY, CDR2 SVGAGI, per germline. DNA of the CDR3: TGTGCCAGCAGTTACTCTGGACAGGGTGGAAAGTCACCCCTCCACTTT. Translating it yields CASSYSGQGGKSPLHF.

J is TRBJ2-7 and V is TRBV28; 9 bases are a match to TRBD1. V lost 6 bases, J lost 5 bases, and 11 bases stayed unmatched. The CDR3 has 15 residues. Germline CDR1 and CDR2: MDHEN and SYDVKM. The CDR3 reads CASSPRTGVGHEQYF. The CDR3 coding sequence is TGTGCCAGCAGCCCAAGGACAGGGGTGGGCCACGAGCAGTACTTC.

The genes are TRBV11-2 and TRBJ2-4; D possibly corresponds to TRBD1 (6 bases). The CDR3 contains 15 residues. Germline CDR1 and CDR2: SGHAT and FQNNGV. Trimming removed 5 bases at V and 1 base at J, with 12 bases between. The CDR3 nucleotides are TGTGCCAGCAGCGTTACAGGGACGGCCAAAAACATTCAGTACTTC. This gives the protein CASSVTGTAKNIQYF.

The chain recombines TRBV6-1 with TRBJ2-3, with a weak D call TRBD2 (5 bases). CDR1 MNHNS and CDR2 SASEGT come from the germline V gene. V was clipped by 4 bases and J by 0 bases, with 14 bases between them. This CDR3 contains 16 residues. CDR3 residues: CASSVSRRTSTDTQYF. The CDR3 nucleotides read TGTGCCAGCAGTGTAAGTCGGCGGACTAGCACAGATACGCAGTATTTT.

This clone was recorded only once. The chain joins TRBV6-5 to TRBJ2-7; D possibly corresponds to TRBD1 (5 bases). Per germline, CDR1 MNHEY and CDR2 SVGAGI. V was shortened by 7 bases and J by 3 bases, with 16 bases between the two germline ends. The CDR3 sequence is 14 residues long. DNA for the CDR3: TGTGCCAGCACCCCCTCGGACAAGGGCTACGAGCAGTACTTC. This sequence encodes CASTPSDKGYEQYF.

This sequence joins TRBV4-2 and TRBJ1-1; 7 bases are a match to TRBD1. Per germline, CDR1 LGHNA and CDR2 YNFKEQ. The CDR3 totals 15 residues. Trimming at V came to 5 bases and at J to 0 bases, leaving 6 bases not matched to a gene. Here the CDR3 reads CASSGDRALNTEAFF. CDR3 DNA: TGTGCCAGCAGCGGCGACAGGGCCCTGAACACTGAAGCTTTCTTT.

J is TRBJ1-2 and V is TRBV9; D unresolved. CDR1 and CDR2 from the germline V gene are SGDLS and YYNGEE. Trimming left V 0 bases short and J 5 bases short, with 8 bases between. CDR3 length: 13 residues. The CDR3 loop is CASSVDGGYGYTF. For the CDR3, the DNA is TGTGCCAGCAGCGTAGATGGAGGTTATGGCTACACCTTC.

The V gene is TRBV5-6, the J gene TRBJ1-1; tentatively, D is TRBD1 (6 bases). The CDR3 consists of 14 residues. Trimming removed 4 bases at V and 1 base at J, with 11 bases between. The V gene's germline CDR1 is SGHDT and CDR2 YYEEEE. The CDR3 reads CASSAQGENTEAFF. The CDR3 nucleotides read TGTGCCAGCAGCGCACAGGGTGAGAACACTGAAGCTTTCTTT. Full variable domain (rest looked up from reference TRBV5-6 and TRBJ1-1): DAGVTQSPTHLIKTRGQQVTLRCSPKSGHDTVSWYQQALGQGPQFIFQYYEEEERQRGNFPDRFSGHQFPNYSSELNVNALLLGDSALYLCASSAQGENTEAFFGQGTRLTVV.

The table lists this clone with a count of one. V and J are TRBV19 and TRBJ2-2; a possible D gene is TRBD2 (5 bases). CDR3 length equals 15 residues. Trimming took off 3 bases at V and 0 bases at J, with 8 bases between the two ends. CDR1 and CDR2 (germline): LNHDA, SQIVND (reference sequence). The CDR3 loop reads CASSISGTNTGELFF. The CDR3 region has the DNA TGTGCCAGTAGTATCTCCGGGACGAACACCGGGGAGCTGTTTTTT.

The chain is built from TRBV19 and TRBJ2-1, with 8 bases lining up with TRBD2. J lost 3 bases, V lost 3 bases, and 10 bases had no gene match. Germline-derived CDR1 and CDR2 are LNHDA and SQIVND (reference sequence). This CDR3 spans 17 amino acids. CDR3 nucleotide sequence: TGTGCCAGTAGTATCGGCGGGGGACTAGATATCTACAATGAGCAGTTCTTC. The encoded protein is CASSIGGGLDIYNEQFF.

The genes are TRBV7-2 and TRBJ2-1, with D perhaps matching TRBD1 (5 bases). The CDR3 runs to 13 residues. Germline V gene lookup returns CDR1 SGHTA and CDR2 FQGNSA. V was shortened by 6 bases and J by 12 bases, with 18 bases between the two germline ends. In nucleotides, the CDR3 is TGTGCCAGCAGTCAAACGACAGTTTCTTGGCAGTTCTTC. This sequence encodes CASSQTTVSWQFF.

The chain is built from TRBV27 and TRBJ1-2; unclear D gene. Germline-derived CDR1 and CDR2 are MNHEY and SMNVEV (reference sequence). The CDR3 covers 15 residues. V was cut by 0 bases and J by 2 bases, with 10 bases left in between. The CDR3 sequence: CASSLSGNSNYGYTF. As DNA, the CDR3 is TGTGCCAGCAGTTTATCCGGTAACAGCAACTATGGCTACACCTTC.

This chain uses TRBV4-1 with TRBJ2-7; D gene uncertain. The CDR3 has 12 residues. The V end lost 4 bases, the J end lost 6 bases, and 10 bases lay between the germline ends. The germline V gene has CDR1 MGHRA and CDR2 YSYEKL. CDR3 residues: CASSPLFGEQYF. Here the CDR3 DNA reads TGCGCCAGCAGCCCACTTTTCGGCGAGCAGTACTTC.

Written as DNA, the CDR3 is TGTGCCAGCTCGACGAGCGGGGGAATTACTGAAGCTTTCTTT. Amino acid sequence: CASSTSGGITEAFF. The chain has TRBV18 and TRBJ1-1; a possible D gene is TRBD1 (5 bases). CDR1 KGHSH and CDR2 LQKENI come from the germline V gene. This CDR3 comprises 14 residues. V shed 6 bases and J shed 5 bases, with 16 bases lying between them.